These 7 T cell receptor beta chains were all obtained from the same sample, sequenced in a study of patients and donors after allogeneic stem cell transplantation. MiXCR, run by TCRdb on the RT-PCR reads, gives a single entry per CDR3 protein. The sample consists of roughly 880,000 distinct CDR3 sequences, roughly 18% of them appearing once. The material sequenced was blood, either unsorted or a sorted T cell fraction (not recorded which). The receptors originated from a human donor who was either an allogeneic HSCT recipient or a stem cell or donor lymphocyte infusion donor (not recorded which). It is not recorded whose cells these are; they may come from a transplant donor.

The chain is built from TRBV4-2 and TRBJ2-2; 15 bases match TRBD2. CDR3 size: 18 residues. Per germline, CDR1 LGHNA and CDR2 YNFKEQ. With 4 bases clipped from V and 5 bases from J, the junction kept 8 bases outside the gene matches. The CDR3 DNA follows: TGTGCCAGCAGCCGGCAAGGCGGACTAGCGGGAGGGACCGGGGAGCTGTTTTTT. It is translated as CASSRQGGLAGGTGELFF.

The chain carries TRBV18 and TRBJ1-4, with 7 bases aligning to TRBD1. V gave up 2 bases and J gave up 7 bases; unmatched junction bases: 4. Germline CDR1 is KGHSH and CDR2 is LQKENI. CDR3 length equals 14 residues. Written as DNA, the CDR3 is TGTGCCAGCTCACCATCAGGGGGAGGTGAAAAACTGTTTTTT. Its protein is CASSPSGGGEKLFF. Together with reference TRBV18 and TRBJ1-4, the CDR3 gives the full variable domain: NAGVMQNPRHLVRRRGQEARLRCSPMKGHSHVYWYRQLPEEGLKFMVYLQKENIIDESGMPKERFSAEFPKEGPSILRIQQVVRGDSAAYFCASSPSGGGEKLFFGSGTQLSVL.

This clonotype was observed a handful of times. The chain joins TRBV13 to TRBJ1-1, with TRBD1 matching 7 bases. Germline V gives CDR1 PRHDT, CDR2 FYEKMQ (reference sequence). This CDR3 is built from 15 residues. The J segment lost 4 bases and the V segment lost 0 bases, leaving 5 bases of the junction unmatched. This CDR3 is CASSLGLQGFTEAFF. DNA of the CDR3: TGTGCCAGCAGCTTAGGGTTACAGGGGTTCACTGAAGCTTTCTTT.

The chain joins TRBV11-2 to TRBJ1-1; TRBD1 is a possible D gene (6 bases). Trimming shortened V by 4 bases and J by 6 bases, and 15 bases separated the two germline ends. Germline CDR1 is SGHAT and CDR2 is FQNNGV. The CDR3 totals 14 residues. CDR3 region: CASSSWGQNPEAFF. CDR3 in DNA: TGTGCCAGCAGCTCATGGGGGCAGAATCCTGAAGCTTTCTTT.

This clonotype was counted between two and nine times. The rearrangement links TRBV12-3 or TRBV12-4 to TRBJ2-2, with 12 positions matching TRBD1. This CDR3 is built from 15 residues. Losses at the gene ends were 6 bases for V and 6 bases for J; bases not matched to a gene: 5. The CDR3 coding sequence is TGTGCCAGCAGGATCCGGGACAGGGGGCCCGGGGAGCTGTTTTTT. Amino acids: CASRIRDRGPGELFF.

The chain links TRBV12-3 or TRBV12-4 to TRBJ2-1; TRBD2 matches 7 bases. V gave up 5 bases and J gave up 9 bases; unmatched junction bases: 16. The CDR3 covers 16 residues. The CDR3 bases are TGTGCCAGCAGTACCCGCGGGGGAGGGCCCGTTAGTGAGCAGTTCTTC. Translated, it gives CASSTRGGGPVSEQFF.

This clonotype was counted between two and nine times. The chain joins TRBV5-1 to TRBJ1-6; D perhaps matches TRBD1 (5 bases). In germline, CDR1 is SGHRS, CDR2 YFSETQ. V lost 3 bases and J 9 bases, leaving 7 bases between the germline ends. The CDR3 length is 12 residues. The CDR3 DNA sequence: TGCGCCAGCAGCTCAACAGGTTCACCCCTCCACTTT. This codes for CASSSTGSPLHF.